A selection of T cell receptor beta chains follows, all from one sample in a study of cytomegalovirus exposure and HLA in healthy donors. Sequencing was performed with immunoSEQ multiplex PCR; in TCRdb, only in-frame clones are kept and a portion is missing. The sample comprises about 180,000 clones, around 80% of which are singletons, and 2.2% rests with the top ten. What was sequenced was PBMCs. These receptors originate from a woman aged 25 to 39 in good health and CMV-seronegative. The CDR3 runs from the conserved cysteine through the conserved F or W. Each record gives: V gene, CDR3 length, J gene, CDR3 protein.

TRBV5-1	15	TRBJ2-7	CASSFGELAKGEQYF
TRBV5-1	16	TRBJ2-5	CASSLAGGPYQETQYF
TRBV14	16	TRBJ2-1	CASSQVPAGKGNEQFF
TRBV6-5	15	TRBJ1-2	CASSYDRGVVDGYTF
TRBV7-5	18	TRBJ2-1	CARSFPEDTTQPYNEQFF
TRBV7-2	14	TRBJ2-1	CASSSLRGWHEQFF
TRBV27	14	TRBJ2-7	CASSLIGTAYEQYF
TRBV30	14	TRBJ2-2	CAWSRQGYTGELFF
TRBV29-1	15	TRBJ2-3	CSVELWDRSTDTQYF
TRBV27	14	TRBJ2-1	CASSETRISNEQFF
TRBV18	15	TRBJ2-1	CASSRTGTGGNEQFF
TRBV7-2	14	TRBJ1-5	CASSHGQGKRPQHF
TRBV19	17	TRBJ2-1	CASSLLTGRGSYNEQFF
TRBV9	18	TRBJ1-3	CASSARDSPITGGNTIYF
TRBV28	16	TRBJ2-3	CASSSLSSPSTDTQYF
TRBV19	15	TRBJ2-1	CASMRDRGYYNEQFF
TRBV29-1	13	TRBJ1-2	CSVRTGDGYGYTF
TRBV7-9	14	TRBJ2-1	CALVSGLSRNEQFF
TRBV27	17	TRBJ2-2	CASSLGTSGGATGELFF
TRBV5-6	16	TRBJ2-1	CASSLFGGSSYNEQFF
TRBV6-5	14	TRBJ2-7	CASSWTSGTYEQYF
TRBV6-5	13	TRBJ2-7	CASSYSDRDEQYF
TRBV9	16	TRBJ2-2	CASSVTSASNTGELFF
TRBV14	15	TRBJ2-7	CASSQDGGGGREQYF
TRBV7-2	16	TRBJ2-7	CASSSMPLAGVNEQYF
TRBV29-1	18	TRBJ1-1	CSVDEGQGAFNMHTEAFF
TRBV2	15	TRBJ1-6	CASTPTSFRNSPLHF
TRBV29-1	14	-	CSAGAGEEYYEQYF
TRBV11-2	13	TRBJ1-5	CASSLTENQPQHF
TRBV28	14	TRBJ2-7	CASSLKAGLNEQYF
TRBV27	15	TRBJ2-7	CASSLTQGRAYEEYF
TRBV30	13	TRBJ2-2	CAWSIRNTGELFF
TRBV4-1	15	TRBJ2-1	CASSQVTGRYNEQFF
TRBV11-1	18	TRBJ2-6	CASSLLPPQGSGANVLTF
TRBV27	14	TRBJ2-7	CASSLGTGAYEQYF
TRBV4-3	16	TRBJ1-6	CASSHAAGANNSPLHF
TRBV7-2	14	TRBJ2-7	CASSGGGTSYEQYF
TRBV6-5	13	TRBJ1-2	CASSYSMQYGYTF
TRBV2	16	TRBJ1-4	CASRAGGTATNEKLFF
TRBV27	15	TRBJ1-6	CASSAAGVGSSPLHF
TRBV2	12	TRBJ2-5	CASSVREETQYF
TRBV5-4	13	TRBJ2-1	CASSLRVPNEQFF
TRBV15	17	TRBJ2-4	CATSRDGGSLAKNIQYF
TRBV19	13	TRBJ2-7	CASSSGLASEQYF
TRBV7-7	19	TRBJ2-5	CASSLLRRASGGAVETQYF
TRBV7-9	12	TRBJ1-3	CSSSPLGNTIYF
TRBV7-8	17	TRBJ2-2	CASSSGLAGEGAGELFF
TRBV4-3	13	TRBJ2-7	CASSQDGFYEQYF
TRBV2	14	TRBJ1-1	CASSLQVRNTEAFF
TRBV7-6	15	TRBJ1-5	CASSPSPYSNQPQHF
TRBV5-1	14	TRBJ1-1	CASGRTGPQTEAFF
TRBV11-3	16	TRBJ2-7	CASSLDRVEDGYEQYF
TRBV9	15	TRBJ1-1	CASSGGDLMNTEAFF
TRBV28	18	TRBJ1-1	CATRRLLQGSQMNTEAFF
TRBV6-4	15	TRBJ2-3	CASSEEAGSTDTQYF